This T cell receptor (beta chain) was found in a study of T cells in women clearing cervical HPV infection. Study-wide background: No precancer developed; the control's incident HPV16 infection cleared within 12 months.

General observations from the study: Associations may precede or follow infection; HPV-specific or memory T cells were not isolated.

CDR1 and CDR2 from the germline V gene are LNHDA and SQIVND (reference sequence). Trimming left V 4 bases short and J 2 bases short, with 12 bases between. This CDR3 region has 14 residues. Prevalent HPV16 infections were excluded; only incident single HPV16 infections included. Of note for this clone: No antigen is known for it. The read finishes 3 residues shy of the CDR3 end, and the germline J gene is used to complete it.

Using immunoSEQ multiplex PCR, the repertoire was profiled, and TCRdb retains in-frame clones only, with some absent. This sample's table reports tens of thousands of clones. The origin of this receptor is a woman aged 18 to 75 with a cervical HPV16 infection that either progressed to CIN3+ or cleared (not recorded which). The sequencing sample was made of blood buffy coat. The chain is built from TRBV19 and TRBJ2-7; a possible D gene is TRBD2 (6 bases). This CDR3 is CASSRRERTYEQYF. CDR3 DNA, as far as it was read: TGTGCCAGTAGTAGGCGGGAACGCACCTACGAG. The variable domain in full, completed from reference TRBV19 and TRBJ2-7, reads DGGITQSPKYLFRKEGQNVTLSCEQNLNHDAMYWYRQDPGQGLRLIYYSQIVNDFQKGDIAEGYSVSREKKESFPLTVTSAQKNPTAFYLCASSRRERTYEQYFGPGTRLTVT.